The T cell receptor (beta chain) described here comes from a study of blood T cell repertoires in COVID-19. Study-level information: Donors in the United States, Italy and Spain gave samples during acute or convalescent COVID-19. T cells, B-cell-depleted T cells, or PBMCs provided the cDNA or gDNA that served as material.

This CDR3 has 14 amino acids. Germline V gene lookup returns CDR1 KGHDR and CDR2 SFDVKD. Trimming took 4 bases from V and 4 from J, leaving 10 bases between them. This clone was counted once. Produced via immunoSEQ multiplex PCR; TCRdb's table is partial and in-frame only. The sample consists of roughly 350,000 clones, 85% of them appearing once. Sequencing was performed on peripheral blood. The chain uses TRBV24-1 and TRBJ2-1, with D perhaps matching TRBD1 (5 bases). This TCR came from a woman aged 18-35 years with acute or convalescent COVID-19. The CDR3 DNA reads TGTGCCACCAGTGAGCCTACAGGATACAATGAGCAGTTCTTC. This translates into CATSEPTGYNEQFF.